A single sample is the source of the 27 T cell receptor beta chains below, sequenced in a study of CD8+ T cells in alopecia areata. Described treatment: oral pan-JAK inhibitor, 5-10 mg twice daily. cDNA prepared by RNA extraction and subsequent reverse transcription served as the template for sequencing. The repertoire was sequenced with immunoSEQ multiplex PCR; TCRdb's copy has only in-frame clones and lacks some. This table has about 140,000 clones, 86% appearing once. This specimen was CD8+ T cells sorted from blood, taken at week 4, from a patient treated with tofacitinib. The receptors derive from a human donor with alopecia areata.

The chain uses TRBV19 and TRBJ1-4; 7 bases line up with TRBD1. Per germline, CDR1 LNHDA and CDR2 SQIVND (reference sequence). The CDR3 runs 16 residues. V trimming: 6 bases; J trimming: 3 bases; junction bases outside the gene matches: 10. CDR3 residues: CASSPEGQFPNEKLFF. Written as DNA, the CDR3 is TGTGCCAGTAGCCCCGAGGGACAGTTCCCTAATGAAAAACTGTTTTTT.

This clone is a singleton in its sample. CDR3 nucleotide sequence: TGTGCCAGCAGTTCTGGCCGGGGAAATCAGCCCCAGCATTTT. Amino acids: CASSSGRGNQPQHF. The chain carries TRBV27 and TRBJ1-5; D is uncertain. The CDR3 contains 14 residues. Looked up from germline, CDR1 is MNHEY and CDR2 is SMNVEV (reference sequence). The V end lost 4 bases, the J end lost 4 bases, and 11 bases lay between the germline ends.

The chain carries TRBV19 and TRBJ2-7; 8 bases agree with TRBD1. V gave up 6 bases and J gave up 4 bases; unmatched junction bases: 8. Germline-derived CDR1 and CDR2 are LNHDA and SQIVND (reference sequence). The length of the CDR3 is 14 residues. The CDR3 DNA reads TGTGCCAGTAGCACGGTCAGGGGGCCGTACGAGCAGTACTTC. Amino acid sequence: CASSTVRGPYEQYF.

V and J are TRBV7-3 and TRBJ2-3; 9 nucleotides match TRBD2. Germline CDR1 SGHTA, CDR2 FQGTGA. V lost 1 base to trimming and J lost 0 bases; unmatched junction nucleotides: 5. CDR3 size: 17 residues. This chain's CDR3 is CASSLRRGGRSTDTQYF. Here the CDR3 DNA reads TGTGCCAGCAGCTTAAGGCGGGGGGGCCGAAGCACAGATACGCAGTATTTT.

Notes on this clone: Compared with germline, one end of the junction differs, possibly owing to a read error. DNA of the CDR3: TGTGCCAGCAGCCCCCTGGGGTCTAGCGCCTATAATGAGCAGTTCTTC. It specifies CASSPLGSSAYNEQFF. The J gene is TRBJ2-1, the V gene TRBV7-8; D is perhaps TRBD2 (6 bases). This CDR3 is built from 16 residues. Germline-derived CDR1 and CDR2 are SGHVS and FQNEAQ.

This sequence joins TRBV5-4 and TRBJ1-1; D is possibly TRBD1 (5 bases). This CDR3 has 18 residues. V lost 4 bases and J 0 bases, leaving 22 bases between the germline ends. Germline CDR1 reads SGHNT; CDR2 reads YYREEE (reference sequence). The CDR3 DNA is TGTGCCAGCAGCCCCGAAGGGACGCTTCCTCCCATGAACACTGAAGCTTTCTTT. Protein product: CASSPEGTLPPMNTEAFF.

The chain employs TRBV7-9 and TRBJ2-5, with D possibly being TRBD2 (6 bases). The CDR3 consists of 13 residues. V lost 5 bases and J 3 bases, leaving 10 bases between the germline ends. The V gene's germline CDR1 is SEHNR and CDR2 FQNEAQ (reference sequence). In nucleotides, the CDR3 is TGTGCCAGCAGCCTGGAGGGAAAAGAGACCCAGTACTTC. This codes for CASSLEGKETQYF.

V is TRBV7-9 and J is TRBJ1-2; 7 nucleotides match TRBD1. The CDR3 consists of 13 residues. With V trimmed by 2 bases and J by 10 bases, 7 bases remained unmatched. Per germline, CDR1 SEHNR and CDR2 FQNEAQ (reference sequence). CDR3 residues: CASSLYATGDYTF. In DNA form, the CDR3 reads TGTGCCAGCAGCTTATACGCTACAGGGGACTACACCTTC.

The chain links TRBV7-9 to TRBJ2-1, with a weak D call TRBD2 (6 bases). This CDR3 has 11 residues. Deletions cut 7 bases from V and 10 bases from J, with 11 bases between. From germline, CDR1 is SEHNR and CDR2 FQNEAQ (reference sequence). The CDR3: CASNPGLEQFF. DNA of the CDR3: TGTGCCAGCAACCCGGGACTGGAGCAGTTCTTC.

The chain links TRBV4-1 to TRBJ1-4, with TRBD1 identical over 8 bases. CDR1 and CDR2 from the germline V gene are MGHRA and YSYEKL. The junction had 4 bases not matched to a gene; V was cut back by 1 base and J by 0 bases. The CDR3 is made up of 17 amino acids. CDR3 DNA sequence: TGCGCCAGCAGCCAAGCCGGGACAGGTTCAACTAATGAAAAACTGTTTTTT. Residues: CASSQAGTGSTNEKLFF.

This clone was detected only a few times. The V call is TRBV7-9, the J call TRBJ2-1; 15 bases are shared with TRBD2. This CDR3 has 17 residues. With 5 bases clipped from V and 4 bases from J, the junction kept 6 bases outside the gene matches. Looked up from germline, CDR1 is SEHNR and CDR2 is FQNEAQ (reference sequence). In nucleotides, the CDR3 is TGTGCCAGCAGCCCAGGACTAGCGGGAGGGATTTACAATGAGCAGTTCTTC. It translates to CASSPGLAGGIYNEQFF.

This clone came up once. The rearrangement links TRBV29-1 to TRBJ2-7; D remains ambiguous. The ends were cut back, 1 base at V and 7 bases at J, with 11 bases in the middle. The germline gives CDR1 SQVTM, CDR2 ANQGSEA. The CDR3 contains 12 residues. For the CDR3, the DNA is TGCAGCGTTGAAGCAAGGTCTCGGGAGCAGTACTTC. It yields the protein CSVEARSREQYF.

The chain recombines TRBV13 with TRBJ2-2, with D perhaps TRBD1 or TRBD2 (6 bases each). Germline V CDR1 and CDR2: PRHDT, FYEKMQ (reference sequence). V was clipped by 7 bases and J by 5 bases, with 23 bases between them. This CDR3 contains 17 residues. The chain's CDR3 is CASTLSATGARTGELFF. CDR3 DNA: TGTGCCAGCACCCTCTCTGCCACGGGGGCGCGTACCGGGGAGCTGTTTTTT.

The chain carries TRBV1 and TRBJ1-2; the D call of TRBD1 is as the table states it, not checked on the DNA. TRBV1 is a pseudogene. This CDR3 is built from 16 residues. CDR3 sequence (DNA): TGCACCAGCAGCCAAGAACGAACAGGGGGGTGTGATGGCTACACCTTC. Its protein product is CTSSQERTGGCDGYTF.

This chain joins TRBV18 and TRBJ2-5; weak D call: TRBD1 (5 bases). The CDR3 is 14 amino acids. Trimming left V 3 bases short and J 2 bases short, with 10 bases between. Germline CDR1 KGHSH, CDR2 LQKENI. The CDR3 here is CASSPAQGQETQYF. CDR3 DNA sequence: TGTGCCAGCTCACCGGCGCAGGGACAAGAGACCCAGTACTTC.

CDR3 protein: CSVELPGRAYEQYF. As DNA, the CDR3 is TGCAGCGTTGAATTGCCAGGGAGGGCCTACGAGCAGTACTTC. This chain links TRBV29-1 with TRBJ2-7; 7 bases are a match to TRBD2. The CDR3 spans 14 residues. V dropped 2 bases and J dropped 2; count of bases not matched to a gene: 6. Germline CDR1 reads SQVTM; CDR2 reads ANQGSEA.

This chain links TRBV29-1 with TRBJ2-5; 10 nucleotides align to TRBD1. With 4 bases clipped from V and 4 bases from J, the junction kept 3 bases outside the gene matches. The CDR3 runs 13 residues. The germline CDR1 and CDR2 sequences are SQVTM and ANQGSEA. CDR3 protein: CSVAGQGGETQYF. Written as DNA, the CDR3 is TGCAGCGTTGCCGGACAGGGGGGAGAGACCCAGTACTTC.

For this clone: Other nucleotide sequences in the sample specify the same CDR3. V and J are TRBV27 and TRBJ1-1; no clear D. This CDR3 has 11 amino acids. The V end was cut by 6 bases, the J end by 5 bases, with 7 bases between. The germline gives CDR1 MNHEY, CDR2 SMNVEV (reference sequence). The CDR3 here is CASSFGTEAFF. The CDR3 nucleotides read TGTGCCAGCAGCTTTGGAACTGAAGCTTTCTTT.

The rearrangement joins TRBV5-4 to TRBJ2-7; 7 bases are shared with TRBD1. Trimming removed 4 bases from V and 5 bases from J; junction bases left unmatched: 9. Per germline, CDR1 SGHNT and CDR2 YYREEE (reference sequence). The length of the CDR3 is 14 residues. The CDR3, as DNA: TGTGCCAGCAGCCCACAGGGGCCCGGGGACGAGCAGTACTTC. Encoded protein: CASSPQGPGDEQYF.

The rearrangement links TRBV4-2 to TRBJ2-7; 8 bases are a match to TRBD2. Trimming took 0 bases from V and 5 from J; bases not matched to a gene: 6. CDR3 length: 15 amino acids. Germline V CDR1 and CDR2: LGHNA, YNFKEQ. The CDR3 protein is CASSQEGLAIDEQYF. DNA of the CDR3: TGTGCCAGCAGCCAAGAAGGACTAGCTATCGACGAGCAGTACTTC.

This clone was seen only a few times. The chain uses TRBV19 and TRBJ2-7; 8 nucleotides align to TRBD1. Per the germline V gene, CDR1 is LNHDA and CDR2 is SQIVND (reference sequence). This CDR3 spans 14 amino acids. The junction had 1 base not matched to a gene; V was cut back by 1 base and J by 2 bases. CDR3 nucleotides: TGTGCCAGTAGTATAGGGACAGGGACCTACGAGCAGTACTTC. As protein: CASSIGTGTYEQYF.

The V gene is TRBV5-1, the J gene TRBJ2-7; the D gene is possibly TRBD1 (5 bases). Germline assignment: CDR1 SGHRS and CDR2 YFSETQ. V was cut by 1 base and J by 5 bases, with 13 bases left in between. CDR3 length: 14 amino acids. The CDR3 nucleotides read TGCGCCAGCAGCTTGTGGGTTGGGGCGGACGAGCAGTACTTC. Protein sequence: CASSLWVGADEQYF.

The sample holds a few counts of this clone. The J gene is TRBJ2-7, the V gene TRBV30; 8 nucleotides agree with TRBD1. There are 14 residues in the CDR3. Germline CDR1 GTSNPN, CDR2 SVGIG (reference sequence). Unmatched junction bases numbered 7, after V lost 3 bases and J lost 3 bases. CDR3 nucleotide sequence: TGTGCCTGGAGCTCAGGGACAGGCAACTACGAGCAGTACTTC. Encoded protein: CAWSSGTGNYEQYF.

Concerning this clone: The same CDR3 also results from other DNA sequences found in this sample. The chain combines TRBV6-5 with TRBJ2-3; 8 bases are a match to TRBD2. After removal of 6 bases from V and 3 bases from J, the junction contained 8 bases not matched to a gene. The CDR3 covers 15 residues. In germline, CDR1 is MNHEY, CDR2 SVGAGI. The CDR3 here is CASRSGLAGTDTQYF. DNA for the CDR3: TGTGCCAGCAGATCAGGACTAGCTGGGACAGATACGCAGTATTTT.

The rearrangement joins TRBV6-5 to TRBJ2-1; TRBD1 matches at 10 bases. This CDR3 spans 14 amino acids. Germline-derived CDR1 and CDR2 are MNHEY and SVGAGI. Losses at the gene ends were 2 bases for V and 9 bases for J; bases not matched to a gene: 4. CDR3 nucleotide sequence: TGTGCCAGCAGTTACGGACAGGGGGGGAGTGAGCAGTTCTTC. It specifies CASSYGQGGSEQFF.

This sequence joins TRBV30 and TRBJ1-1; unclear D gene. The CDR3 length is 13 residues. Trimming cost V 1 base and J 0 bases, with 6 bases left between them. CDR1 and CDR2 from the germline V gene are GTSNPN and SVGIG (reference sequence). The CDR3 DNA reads TGTGCCTGGAGTGGGACCATGAACACTGAAGCTTTCTTT. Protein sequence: CAWSGTMNTEAFF.

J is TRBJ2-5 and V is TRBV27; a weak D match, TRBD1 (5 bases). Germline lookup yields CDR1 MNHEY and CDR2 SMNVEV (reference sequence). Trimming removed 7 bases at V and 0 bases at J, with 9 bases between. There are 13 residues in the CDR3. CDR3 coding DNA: TGTGCCAGCAATACAGGCAACCAAGAGACCCAGTACTTC. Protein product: CASNTGNQETQYF.